The clone carrying this T cell receptor beta chain was recorded many times. Its antigen is unknown. The iRepertoire nested amplicon-rescue multiplex PCR amplified TCR alpha and beta CDR3s from RNA. One-step reverse transcription and amplification started from approximately 100-400 ng of tissue mRNA or PBMC total RNA. TCRdb re-called the multiplex PCR reads with MiXCR, one entry per CDR3 protein. This sample carries about 190,000 distinct CDR3 sequences, about 32% of them seen once, and the ten largest clones take about 19%. The data were taken from a study of glioma-infiltrating T cells. Whole-study findings and limits: Tissue-blood divergence was below expectation in non-neoplastic patients, above in gliomas. Very few CDR3 sequences were shared between tissue and blood.

This CDR3 comprises 13 residues. The V end was cut by 3 bases, the J end by 4 bases, with 9 bases between. Specimen: glioma tissue, nonneoplastic brain tissue, or PBMCs (not recorded which). This chain uses TRBV12-3 or TRBV12-4 with TRBJ1-1; D may be TRBD1 (5 bases). This receptor was identified in a human donor with low-grade glioma or glioblastoma, undergoing nonglioma brain surgery, or in good health (not recorded which). DNA for the CDR3: TGTGCCAGCAGTTTCGACAGTGCCACTGAAGCTTTCTTT. Its translation is CASSFDSATEAFF.